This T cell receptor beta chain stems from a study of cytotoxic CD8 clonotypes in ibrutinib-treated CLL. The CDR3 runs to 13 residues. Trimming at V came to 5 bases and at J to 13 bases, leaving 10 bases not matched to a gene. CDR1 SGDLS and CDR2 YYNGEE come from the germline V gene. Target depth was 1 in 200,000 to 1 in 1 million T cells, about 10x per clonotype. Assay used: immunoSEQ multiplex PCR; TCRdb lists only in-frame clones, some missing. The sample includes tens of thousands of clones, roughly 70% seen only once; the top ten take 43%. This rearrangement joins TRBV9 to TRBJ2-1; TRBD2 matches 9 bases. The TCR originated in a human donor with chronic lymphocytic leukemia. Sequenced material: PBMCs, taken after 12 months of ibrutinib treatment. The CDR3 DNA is TGTGCCAGCAGTTCTGGACTAGCGCTCTTCCAGTTCTTC. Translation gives CASSSGLALFQFF.